The entry below gives a single T cell receptor beta chain sequence along with its context. Trimming removed 5 bases from V and 2 bases from J, with 18 bases in between. The CDR3 covers 16 residues. In germline, CDR1 is SEHNR, CDR2 FQNEAQ (reference sequence). The data originate from a study of blood T cell repertoires in COVID-19. On the study more broadly: COVID-19 samples collected from the United States, Italy and Spain covered acute and convalescent phases.

Repertoires were generated with immunoSEQ multiplex PCR, while TCRdb's copy carries only in-frame clones and drops some. Of approximately 200,000 clones detected, 70% to 90% appear once; the ten largest clones hold about 3%. The sequenced material came from peripheral blood. This TCR was sampled from a middle-aged man who had recovered from COVID-19. V gene TRBV7-9 combines with J gene TRBJ2-5; perhaps TRBD2 as D (6 bases). Here the CDR3 DNA reads TGTGCCAGCAGCCATTCCCAGGACTACCGACAAGAGACCCAGTACTTC. This sequence encodes CASSHSQDYRQETQYF. Full variable domain (remainder filled in from reference TRBV7-9 and TRBJ2-5): DTGVSQNPRHKITKRGQNVTFRCDPISEHNRLYWYRQTLGQGPEFLTYFQNEAQLEKSRLLSDRFSAERPKGSFSTLEIQRTEQGDSAMYLCASSHSQDYRQETQYFGPGTRLLVL.